The sequence of this TCR beta chain was determined in a study of CXCR3-negative and CXCR3-positive naive CD8 T cells. For the study at large: The study obtained 130 million to 150 million TRB reads, about 1.5 +/- 0.3 million per library. Study-level results: The TRBV-TRBJ usage of naive CXCR3-negative and CXCR3-positive cells was similar, but that of memory cells differed. More hydrophobic TRB CDR3s occurred in CXCR3-positive than in CXCR3-negative naive cells.

UMI labels and 5' RACE were used to prepare the TRB cDNA libraries. TCRdb re-called the 5' RACE reads and gives one entry per CDR3 protein, without DNA. The repertoire table contains some 120,000 distinct CDR3 sequences. About this clonotype itself: Its antigen is not identified.

This CDR3 has 14 residues. Germline assignment: CDR1 SQVTM and CDR2 ANQGSEA. Researchers sorted a few hundred thousand cells of each CD8+ T cell subset in triplicate. Naivety in CD8+ T cells corresponded to a CD45RO-CCR7+CD27+CD95- phenotype. Sequenced: naive CXCR3+ CD8+ T cells from blood. Indicated subset: CD45RO-CCR7+CD27+CD95- naive CD8+ T cells expressing CXCR3 (TNR3+). The clonotype originates from a human donor in good health. Some clones in this sample may be carry-over from other donors' samples. The chain employs TRBV29-1 and TRBJ2-1; TCRdb proposes TRBD2, but this gene call is untestable without DNA. CDR3 in amino acids: CSVGLAGGYNEQFF.